The rows below give T cell receptor beta chains drawn from one sample of a study of blood T cell repertoires in COVID-19. Using immunoSEQ multiplex PCR, the repertoire was profiled, and TCRdb retains in-frame clones only, with some absent. The sample holds around 230,000 clones, about 88% seen once. The sample was PBMCs or T cells enriched from blood (not recorded which). These receptors all come from a woman between 25 and 40 years old who had recovered from COVID-19. The CDR3 runs from the conserved cysteine through the conserved F or W. D genes are given only for firm matches. Part of the rows lack a size; the others show once, few, many or a class for expanded clones.

V: TRBV4-1
size: .
D: .
J: TRBJ2-3
CDR3: CASSRGLGFGSDTQYF
DNA: TGCGCCAGCAGCCGCGGGTTAGGATTTGGGTCAGATACGCAGTATTTT

V: TRBV2
size: .
D: TRBD1
J: TRBJ1-2
CDR3: CASPPSEGANEYGYTF
DNA: TGTGCCAGCCCACCCTCAGAGGGGGCTAACGAGTATGGCTACACCTTC

V: TRBV4-2
size: once
D: .
J: TRBJ1-2
CDR3: CASSQDDSSRYGYTF
DNA: TGTGCCAGCAGCCAAGATGACAGCTCACGCTATGGCTACACCTTC

V: TRBV29-1
size: .
D: .
J: TRBJ2-7
CDR3: CSVGVTGTYEQYF
DNA: TGCAGCGTTGGGGTGACAGGAACCTACGAGCAGTACTTC

V: TRBV5-1
size: .
D: TRBD1
J: TRBJ2-5
CDR3: CASSQRTGEETQYF
DNA: TGCGCCAGCAGTCAAAGGACAGGGGAAGAGACCCAGTACTTC

V: TRBV11-2
size: .
D: .
J: TRBJ2-5
CDR3: CASSLVGGQRETQYF
DNA: TGTGCCAGCAGCTTAGTGGGGGGGCAAAGGGAGACCCAGTACTTC

V: TRBV2
size: .
D: .
J: TRBJ1-4
CDR3: CASRPRAVLEKLFF
DNA: TGTGCCAGCAGGCCGAGGGCAGTCCTTGAAAAACTGTTTTTT

V: TRBV19
size: .
D: TRBD2
J: TRBJ2-3
CDR3: CASSGSSGGSHPSTDTQYF
DNA: TGTGCCAGTAGTGGATCTAGCGGGGGTTCCCATCCTAGCACAGATACGCAGTATTTT

V: TRBV5-8
size: .
D: TRBD1
J: TRBJ2-4
CDR3: CASSFGTDGSKNIQYF
DNA: TGTGCCAGCAGCTTTGGGACAGACGGATCCAAAAACATTCAGTACTTC

V: TRBV4-1
size: .
D: .
J: TRBJ1-1
CDR3: CASRDGSSMNTEAFF
DNA: TGCGCCAGCAGAGACGGGTCGTCAATGAACACTGAAGCTTTCTTT

V: TRBV5-1
size: .
D: .
J: TRBJ2-5
CDR3: CASSSGLPEGETQYF
DNA: TGCGCCAGCAGTTCGGGACTCCCGGAGGGTGAGACCCAGTACTTC

V: TRBV7-2
size: .
D: .
J: TRBJ1-1
CDR3: CASSLARGEAFF
DNA: TGTGCCAGCAGCTTAGCCAGGGGTGAAGCTTTCTTT

V: TRBV15
size: .
D: .
J: TRBJ1-4
CDR3: CATSNRVNEKLFF
DNA: TGTGCCACCAGCAACAGAGTTAATGAAAAACTGTTTTTT

V: TRBV9
size: .
D: .
J: TRBJ1-1
CDR3: CASSVRAGETEAFF
DNA: TGTGCCAGCAGCGTAAGGGCAGGGGAAACTGAAGCTTTCTTT

V: TRBV7-9
size: .
D: .
J: TRBJ2-1
CDR3: CASSLGGWDPDYNEQFF
DNA: TGTGCCAGCAGCTTGGGGGGTTGGGACCCGGATTACAATGAGCAGTTCTTC

V: TRBV9
size: .
D: TRBD2
J: TRBJ2-2
CDR3: CASSASLGLAGNTGELFF
DNA: TGTGCCAGCAGCGCCTCCTTGGGACTAGCGGGGAACACCGGGGAGCTGTTTTTT

V: TRBV7-2
size: .
D: TRBD2
J: TRBJ2-7
CDR3: CASSPPGLAGGYEQYF
DNA: TGTGCCAGCAGCCCTCCGGGACTAGCGGGGGGATACGAGCAGTACTTC

V: TRBV7-8
size: .
D: .
J: TRBJ2-6
CDR3: CASGGSGANVLTF
DNA: TGTGCCAGCGGAGGATCTGGGGCCAACGTCCTGACTTTC

V: TRBV24-1
size: .
D: TRBD2
J: TRBJ2-5
CDR3: CATSDLGTSGQETQYF
DNA: TGTGCCACCAGTGATTTGGGGACTAGCGGGCAAGAGACCCAGTACTTC

V: TRBV27
size: .
D: TRBD1
J: TRBJ1-1
CDR3: CASTRGTEAFF
DNA: TGTGCCAGCACCAGGGGGACTGAAGCTTTCTTT

V: TRBV7-9
size: .
D: TRBD1
J: TRBJ1-1
CDR3: CASSPGQGSDTEAFF
DNA: TGTGCCAGCAGCCCAGGACAGGGTTCGGACACTGAAGCTTTCTTT

V: TRBV7-8
size: .
D: TRBD1
J: TRBJ1-2
CDR3: CASSLGTGADGYTF
DNA: TGTGCCAGCAGCCTAGGGACAGGGGCGGATGGCTACACCTTC